A selection of T cell receptor beta chains follows, all from one sample in a study of blood T cell repertoires in COVID-19. Using immunoSEQ multiplex PCR, the repertoire was profiled, and TCRdb retains in-frame clones only, with some absent. The sample includes about 280,000 clones, roughly 80% of them seen just once. Specimen: peripheral blood. The receptors were gathered from a woman aged 50 to 60 who had recovered from COVID-19. Both conserved end residues are part of each CDR3. The D gene is left open where the match is weak. A row's size may be missing; if present it is once, few, many or a size class.

>TRBJ1-3|NA|TRBV9|NA
CASSPPGAGGNTIYF
>TRBJ2-5|NA|TRBV11-1|NA
CASSFAKQETQYF
>TRBJ1-1|NA|TRBV30|NA
CAWSSGQIMNTEAFF
>TRBJ2-2|NA|TRBV19|TRBD1
CASSFPGTAYTGELFF
>TRBJ1-4|NA|TRBV27|NA
CASSAGYRNTNEKLFF
>TRBJ2-7|few|TRBV4-3|NA
CASSQDGGGSPGGYEQYF
>TRBJ1-1|NA|TRBV4-3|NA
CASSQELGPFTEAFF
>TRBJ2-3|NA|TRBV1|NA
CTSSHSGGTIFDLGTDTQYF
>TRBJ1-1|NA|TRBV18|TRBD1
CASSPPTGVTEAFF
>TRBJ2-6|NA|TRBV6-6|NA
CASSPPGLGPVLTF
>TRBJ1-1|NA|TRBV2|NA
CASSSQGVTEAFF
>TRBJ1-1|NA|TRBV4-3|TRBD1
CASSPEGALGAEAFF
>TRBJ1-3|NA|TRBV28|NA
CATRTGSFRNTIYF
>TRBJ1-1|once|TRBV7-2|TRBD1
CASSLGTANTEAFF
>TRBJ2-4|NA|TRBV6-2/TRBV6-3|TRBD2
CASSNSGGVENIQYF
>TRBJ1-6|NA|TRBV9|TRBD1
CASSETGGGSPLHF
>TRBJ2-2|NA|TRBV7-6|NA
CASSPSETGELFF
>TRBJ2-7|NA|TRBV11-2|NA
CASSLGAGGYEQYF
>TRBJ2-7|NA|TRBV24-1|TRBD2
CATSGKSGTSGSGEQYF